Presented here are 32 T cell receptor beta chains from one specimen sequenced in a study of blood T cell repertoires in COVID-19. Libraries were prepared by immunoSEQ multiplex PCR; TCRdb keeps only in-frame clonotypes and omits some of them. The profile shows fewer than 250,000 clones, 84% of them singletons. The material sequenced was peripheral blood. The receptors were gathered from a woman in her 70s with active or convalescent COVID-19.

The chain employs TRBV4-1 and TRBJ2-1, with 9 bases lining up with TRBD1. The CDR3 sequence is 19 residues long. Per the germline V gene, CDR1 is MGHRA and CDR2 is YSYEKL. Trimming took 0 bases from V and 4 from J; bases not matched to a gene: 13. CDR3 sequence: CASSQDSQGALAGYNEQFF. The CDR3 DNA is TGCGCCAGCAGCCAAGATTCACAGGGGGCACTGGCTGGTTACAATGAGCAGTTCTTC.

The CDR3 is CASSDSFGRTMPFLYNSPLHF. In DNA form, the CDR3 reads TGTGCCAGCAGTGACTCCTTCGGTAGGACTATGCCTTTTCTCTATAATTCACCCCTCCACTTT. The V call is TRBV6-4, the J call TRBJ1-6; D gene uncertain. V was clipped by 0 bases and J by 3 bases, with 24 bases between them. The CDR3 loop spans 21 amino acids. Germline-derived CDR1 and CDR2 are MRHNA and SNTAGT.

The chain has TRBV3-1 (or the pseudogene TRBV3-2) and TRBJ2-6; D may be TRBD2 (6 bases). Germline-derived CDR1 and CDR2 are LGHDT and YNNKEL (reference sequence). Trimming took off 5 bases at V and 0 bases at J, with 8 bases between the two ends. The CDR3 spans 15 residues. Here the CDR3 reads CASSWRGSGANVLTF. CDR3 DNA: TGTGCCAGCAGCTGGAGGGGCTCTGGGGCCAACGTCCTGACTTTC.

The chain carries TRBV24-1 and TRBJ1-3; unclear D gene. Germline V gene data show CDR1 as KGHDR and CDR2 as SFDVKD. The CDR3 length is 16 residues. Trimming took off 4 bases at V and 0 bases at J, with 12 bases between the two ends. The CDR3 region is CATSDPTPSSGNTIYF. The CDR3 bases are TGTGCCACCAGTGACCCCACACCAAGCTCTGGAAACACCATATATTTT.

In its sample, this clone ranks as medium-sized. Other DNA sequences from this sample encode an identical CDR3 as well. This sequence joins TRBV7-2 and TRBJ2-3, with 10 bases that match TRBD2. In germline, CDR1 is SGHTA, CDR2 FQGNSA. This CDR3 spans 15 amino acids. V shed 4 bases and J 6 bases; nucleotides not matched to a gene: 7. The CDR3, as DNA: TGTGCCAGCAGCTCCCTAGCGGGAGCTCCGGATACGCAGTATTTT. Its protein product is CASSSLAGAPDTQYF.

This clone occurred a few times. The chain employs TRBV27 and TRBJ1-6; D may be TRBD1 (5 bases). Trimming took off 11 bases at V and 14 bases at J, with 25 bases between the two ends. This CDR3 has 14 residues. Germline CDR1 MNHEY, CDR2 SMNVEV (reference sequence). The CDR3 sequence is CALRRVGGARSLHF. In nucleotides, the CDR3 is TGTGCCCTTCGAAGAGTCGGGGGTGCCCGGTCCCTCCACTTT.

CDR3 sequence: CAWSVPRTGEGSQPQHF. CDR3 nucleotides: TGTGCCTGGAGTGTACCCCGGACAGGGGAGGGTAGTCAGCCCCAGCATTTT. The chain links TRBV30 to TRBJ1-5; 9 nucleotides match TRBD1. The CDR3 covers 17 residues. Per germline, CDR1 GTSNPN and CDR2 SVGIG (reference sequence). The V segment lost 0 bases and the J segment 6 bases; nucleotides outside the gene matches: 12.

This sequence joins TRBV5-3 and TRBJ1-5; the match to TRBD1 covers 7 bases. TRBV5-3 has ORF status, its function being uncertain. Losses at the gene ends were 3 bases for V and 6 bases for J; bases not matched to a gene: 12. The CDR3 covers 16 residues. CDR3 residues: CARSSDPTGLAQPQHF. The CDR3 DNA reads as TGTGCCAGAAGCTCCGACCCGACAGGGCTCGCTCAGCCCCAGCATTTT.

The J gene is TRBJ2-3, the V gene TRBV23-1; TRBD2 agrees at 8 bases. TRBV23-1 is flagged as an ORF with uncertain function. The CDR3 is 16 amino acids. Trimming cost V 6 bases and J 7 bases; bases outside gene matches: 15. CDR3 nucleotides: TGCGCCAGCAGAACGGGACTAGGGAAAGGGGTTAATACGCAGTATTTT. Its translation: CASRTGLGKGVNTQYF.

This clone has a handful of counts. In the same sample, other DNA sequences code for this CDR3. This chain joins TRBV18 and TRBJ1-2; D is undetermined. Germline V gene data show CDR1 as KGHSH and CDR2 as LQKENI. CDR3 size: 12 residues. V was trimmed by 0 bases and J by 6 bases, leaving 5 bases between them. In nucleotides, the CDR3 is TGTGCCAGCTCACCACCGTCGGATGGCTACACCTTC. Protein product: CASSPPSDGYTF.

This sequence joins TRBV28 and TRBJ1-2; 9 nucleotides match TRBD1. Looked up from germline, CDR1 is MDHEN and CDR2 is SYDVKM. V lost 3 bases, J lost 4 bases, and 9 bases stayed unmatched. This CDR3 is built from 16 residues. CDR3 amino acids: CASSFDAPGQGYGYTF. DNA of the CDR3: TGTGCCAGCAGTTTTGACGCGCCGGGACAGGGCTATGGCTACACCTTC.

This rearrangement joins TRBV9 to TRBJ2-2; 9 bases line up with TRBD2. In germline, CDR1 is SGDLS, CDR2 YYNGEE. The CDR3 has 16 residues. V lost 3 bases, J lost 0 bases, and 3 bases stayed unmatched. As DNA, the CDR3 is TGTGCCAGCAGCGCGCGGGGGGGTTCGAACACCGGGGAGCTGTTTTTT. Residues: CASSARGGSNTGELFF.

In this sample, this clone turned up a few times. The chain links TRBV7-2 to TRBJ2-1; 8 bases match TRBD2. The CDR3 sequence is 16 residues long. The V segment lost 3 bases and the J segment 5 bases; nucleotides outside the gene matches: 9. Per the germline V gene, CDR1 is SGHTA and CDR2 is FQGNSA. CDR3 protein: CASSFRIAGLNNEQFF. Written as DNA, the CDR3 is TGTGCCAGCAGCTTCCGAATAGCGGGATTGAACAATGAGCAGTTCTTC.

The rearrangement joins TRBV6-5 to TRBJ2-7, with TRBD1 matching 7 bases. The J segment lost 3 bases and the V segment lost 0 bases, leaving 5 bases of the junction unmatched. The CDR3 consists of 15 residues. From germline, CDR1 is MNHEY and CDR2 SVGAGI. CDR3 DNA sequence: TGTGCCAGCAGTTACTCGACAGGGAGACACTACGAGCAGTACTTC. As protein: CASSYSTGRHYEQYF.

This clone has only one observation. The chain uses TRBV6-6 and TRBJ2-7; D possibly corresponds to TRBD2 (6 bases). The CDR3 loop spans 14 amino acids. Germline loops: CDR1 MNHNY, CDR2 SVGAGI (reference sequence). V was pared by 3 bases and J by 3 bases, with 12 bases between. The CDR3: CASSYGTGVYEQYF. The CDR3 DNA sequence: TGTGCCAGCAGTTATGGGACTGGAGTCTACGAGCAGTACTTC.

The gene calls are TRBV28 and TRBJ1-2, with 8 bases fitting TRBD1. The CDR3 runs to 13 residues. The V segment lost 11 bases and the J segment 6 bases; nucleotides outside the gene matches: 11. Germline V gene lookup returns CDR1 MDHEN and CDR2 SYDVKM. DNA for the CDR3: TGTGCCCCCGGAGGGCAGGGGGCAGATGGCTACACCTTC. Amino acids: CAPGGQGADGYTF.

The chain combines TRBV12-3 or TRBV12-4 with TRBJ1-1, with unresolved D. V was pared by 9 bases and J by 1 base, with 12 bases between. The CDR3 is 13 amino acids. CDR3 sequence: CASKIRRNTEAFF. The CDR3 coding sequence is TGTGCCAGTAAAATTAGGAGGAACACTGAAGCTTTCTTT.

This clone was seen at least ten times. V and J are TRBV19 and TRBJ1-2, with D possibly matching TRBD1 (6 bases). Trimming pared 8 bases from V and 1 base from J, leaving 20 bases between. The CDR3 has 16 residues. Germline V CDR1 and CDR2: LNHDA, SQIVND (reference sequence). The CDR3 loop reads CASVSIATGYNYGYTF. The CDR3 DNA is TGTGCCAGTGTCAGTATTGCGACAGGATATAACTATGGCTACACCTTC.

The rearrangement uses TRBV5-5 and TRBJ2-1, with 14 bases lining up with TRBD2. CDR1 and CDR2 from the germline V gene are SGHKS and YYEKEE (reference sequence). The V segment lost 4 bases and the J segment 6 bases; nucleotides outside the gene matches: 12. The CDR3 is made up of 18 amino acids. For the CDR3, the DNA is TGTGCCAGCAGCCCGGGACTAGCGGGAGTAGGTTCTGGCAATGAGCAGTTCTTC. Translation gives CASSPGLAGVGSGNEQFF.

The CDR3 region has the DNA TGTGCCAGCTCACCTTCTGAGGGCCAGTACTTC. Amino acid sequence: CASSPSEGQYF. The chain links TRBV18 to TRBJ2-5; possibly TRBD2 for D (5 bases). The CDR3 spans 11 residues. The germline gives CDR1 KGHSH, CDR2 LQKENI. Trimming removed 3 bases from V and 10 bases from J, with 9 bases in between.

This clone was observed a single time. One junction end does not reproduce the germline sequence, and a read error may be involved. The chain links TRBV5-6 to TRBJ1-5; possible D gene TRBD1, 5 bases. This CDR3 spans 12 amino acids. CDR1 is SGHDT and CDR2 is YYEEEE in the germline V gene. The CDR3 DNA follows: TGTGCCAGCAGCTGGGGCAACCAGCCCCAGCATTTT. Residues: CASSWGNQPQHF.

The V and J genes are TRBV6-6 and TRBJ2-7; 16 nucleotides match TRBD2. This CDR3 region has 17 residues. Germline CDR1 MNHNY, CDR2 SVGAGI (reference sequence). The ends lost 5 bases at V and 0 bases at J; junction bases unmatched: 4. The CDR3 loop reads CASSPGTSGRASYEQYF. In DNA form, the CDR3 reads TGTGCCAGCAGTCCCGGGACTAGCGGGAGGGCCTCCTACGAGCAGTACTTC.

V gene TRBV5-6 combines with J gene TRBJ2-1; 13 bases map to TRBD2. The germline CDR1 and CDR2 sequences are SGHDT and YYEEEE. V dropped 3 bases and J dropped 0; count of bases not matched to a gene: 3. This CDR3 comprises 17 residues. CDR3 loop: CASSWRTSGSSYNEQFF. The CDR3 bases are TGTGCCAGCAGCTGGAGGACTAGCGGGAGCTCCTACAATGAGCAGTTCTTC.

This clone came up once. The CDR3 sequence is CASSPPKQTPWNEQFF. The CDR3 coding sequence is TGCGCCAGCAGCCCTCCAAAACAGACCCCTTGGAATGAGCAGTTCTTC. V gene TRBV5-1 combines with J gene TRBJ2-1, with D hard to call. V was pared by 4 bases and J by 7 bases, with 21 bases between. The V gene's germline CDR1 is SGHRS and CDR2 YFSETQ. There are 16 residues in the CDR3.

Comments on this clone: This sample also contains other DNA sequences that code for the same CDR3. Written as DNA, the CDR3 is TGTGCCAGCAGCTTAGCTGGCGGGACCGGGGAGCTGTTTTTT. It translates to CASSLAGGTGELFF. The chain recombines TRBV7-9 with TRBJ2-2, with D possibly being TRBD2 (5 bases). CDR1 SEHNR and CDR2 FQNEAQ come from the germline V gene (reference sequence). The CDR3 length is 14 residues. V lost 0 bases and J lost 5, with 7 bases in between.

Comments on this clone: The junction shows a germline mismatch at one end, possibly a read error. The rearrangement joins TRBV11-2 to TRBJ2-1; 14 nucleotides agree with TRBD2. The CDR3 totals 15 residues. Per germline, CDR1 SGHAT and CDR2 FQNNGV. The CDR3 sequence is CASSSLTSGRAAPIF. The DNA of the CDR3 is TGTGCCAGCAGCTCCTTGACTAGCGGGAGGGCGGCTCCAATCTTC.

This clone was picked up one time. The V call is TRBV11-1, the J call TRBJ2-3; D may be TRBD2 (6 bases). CDR1 and CDR2 (germline): SGHAT, FQDESV (reference sequence). V dropped 2 bases and J dropped 4 bases, with 16 bases sitting between them. The CDR3 contains 16 residues. In nucleotides, the CDR3 is TGTGCCAGCAGCTTAAGTCCGGGAGTCGGGGCAGATACGCAGTATTTT. It is translated as CASSLSPGVGADTQYF.

The gene calls are TRBV10-2 and TRBJ2-7; 10 bases match TRBD2. The CDR3 is 13 amino acids. The V gene end was trimmed by 7 bases and the J gene end by 2 bases; junction bases not matched to a gene: 2. Germline V lookup: CDR1 WSHSY, CDR2 SAAADI. This CDR3 reads CASKREGTYEQYF. The CDR3 DNA sequence: TGCGCCAGCAAGCGGGAGGGAACCTACGAGCAGTACTTC.

The chain joins TRBV18 to TRBJ2-7, with D perhaps matching TRBD2 (5 bases). The ends were cut back, 4 bases at V and 1 base at J, with 8 bases in the middle. CDR3 length: 13 amino acids. The germline gives CDR1 KGHSH, CDR2 LQKENI. The CDR3 DNA is TGTGCCAGCTCACAACGGGAATCCTACGAGCAGTACTTC. The encoded protein is CASSQRESYEQYF.

This clone was recorded only once. CDR3 region: CASSFFGQGNTEAFF. The DNA of the CDR3 is TGTGCCAGCAGTTTCTTTGGGCAGGGGAACACTGAAGCTTTCTTT. The rearrangement joins TRBV28 to TRBJ1-1; perhaps TRBD1 as D (5 bases). CDR3 length equals 15 residues. Germline CDR1 and CDR2: MDHEN and SYDVKM. The V and J ends lost 3 bases and 1 base respectively, with 12 bases between them.

The chain employs TRBV7-8 and TRBJ2-3, with D possibly matching TRBD1 (6 bases). The CDR3 runs to 15 residues. CDR1 is SGHVS, CDR2 FQNEAQ, per germline. V lost 6 bases and J 4 bases, leaving 17 bases between the germline ends. As DNA, the CDR3 is TGTGCCAGCAGACGAACTCCAGGGGATTCAGATACGCAGTATTTT. Its translation is CASRRTPGDSDTQYF.

This chain links TRBV28 with TRBJ2-1, with 12 bases that match TRBD2. J lost 10 bases, V lost 6 bases, and 10 bases had no gene match. This CDR3 is built from 15 residues. Germline V CDR1 and CDR2: MDHEN, SYDVKM. The CDR3 sequence: CASRPRLAGAYEQFF. Here the CDR3 DNA reads TGTGCCAGCAGGCCGAGACTAGCGGGAGCTTACGAGCAGTTCTTC.